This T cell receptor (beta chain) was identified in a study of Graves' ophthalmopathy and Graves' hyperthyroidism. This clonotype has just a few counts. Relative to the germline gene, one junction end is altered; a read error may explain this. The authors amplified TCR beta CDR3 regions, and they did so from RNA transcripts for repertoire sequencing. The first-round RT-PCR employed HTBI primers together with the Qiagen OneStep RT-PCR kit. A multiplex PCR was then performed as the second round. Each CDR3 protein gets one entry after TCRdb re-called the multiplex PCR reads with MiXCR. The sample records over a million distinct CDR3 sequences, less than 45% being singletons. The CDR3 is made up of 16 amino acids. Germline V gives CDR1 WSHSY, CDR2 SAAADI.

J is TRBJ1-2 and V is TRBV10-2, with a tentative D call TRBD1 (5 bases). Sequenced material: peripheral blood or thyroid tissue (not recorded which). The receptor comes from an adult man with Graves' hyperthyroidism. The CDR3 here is CASISHESGTQAGYTF. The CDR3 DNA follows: TGTGCCAGCATTTCACATGAATCCGGGACCCAGGCCGGCTACACCTTC.